This entry describes one T cell receptor (beta chain). Its target is unknown. Study-level points and caveats: In terms of TCR gene usage, tumor memory CD4+ T cells clustered together with blood and lymph node memory CD4+ cells, as well as with lymph node naive CD4+ cells.

This CDR3 comprises 14 residues. Deletions cut 4 bases from V and 2 bases from J, with 11 bases between. The TRBV12-4/TRBJ1-2 clonotypes were amplified using barcode primers with ligated adaptors. TCRdb recomputed calls from the multiplex PCR reads with MiXCR, one row per CDR3 protein. Of almost 2,000 distinct CDR3 sequences listed, 1% to 1.5% are singletons. Sample: naive CD4+ T cells sorted from blood. Subset noted: naive CD4+ T cells, CD4+CD45RA+CD25-. The receptor was derived from a female donor with breast cancer. The chain links TRBV12-3 or TRBV12-4 to TRBJ1-2; D remains unclear. CDR3 protein: CASSSTLGNYGYTF. The CDR3 nucleotides read TGTGCCAGCAGTTCTACCCTCGGGAACTATGGCTACACCTTC.